This paragraph reports one T cell receptor beta chain. The CDR3 is 15 amino acids. V was clipped by 7 bases and J by 11 bases, with 23 bases between them. The data are from a study of T cells in Graves' hyperthyroidism and ophthalmopathy. Across the study: Initial diagnosis, before any treatment, was when peripheral blood was collected.

Patients aged 18 to 65 had newly diagnosed hyperthyroidism lasting under 2 months. The source material, RNA transcripts, was used to amplify TCR beta CDR3 regions. Initially, a first-round RT-PCR of the TCR CDR3 employed the HTBI primer set. TCRdb itself ran the multiplex PCR reads through MiXCR, one entry per CDR3 protein. This repertoire shows over 650,000 distinct CDR3 sequences, roughly 17% found once; its top ten account for over 7.5%. The chain joins TRBV12-3 or TRBV12-4 to TRBJ2-2, with D possibly matching TRBD2 (6 bases). Sample: blood. This sequence originates from a man aged 18 to 29 with Graves' hyperthyroidism. The CDR3 sequence: CASTSPLGGVGELFF. Here the CDR3 DNA reads TGTGCCAGCACCTCCCCCCTGGGCGGGGTAGGCGAGCTGTTTTTT.